This record covers a single T cell receptor (beta chain). Its antigen is not identified. Some clones are missing from TCRdb's copy, which holds only in-frame ones; the method was immunoSEQ multiplex PCR. The repertoire includes approximately 25,000 clones, 75% to 85% of them detected once, and 24% sits in the top ten. This sample was taken from a study of T cell clonotyping in hematopoietic cell transplantation. Looking at the study overall: Pretransplant recipient samples were taken after cytoreduction. Overall study findings and caveats: At the given depth, recipient repertoires were over 97% de novo clonotypes.

Per germline, CDR1 SNHLY and CDR2 FYNNEI. V dropped 0 bases and J dropped 5 bases, with 13 bases sitting between them. There are 15 residues in the CDR3. Time point described: recipient sample about 28 days before transplant, after cytoreduction. Samples: about 28 days before transplant, then days 30, 100 and 180 after. This chain connects TRBV2 to TRBJ1-1; D is possibly TRBD1 (6 bases). This material consisted of peripheral blood mononuclear cells, taken before stem cell transplant. The receptor was isolated from a woman aged 60-70 years with acute myeloid leukemia. Some clones in this sample may be carry-over from other donors' samples. For the CDR3, the DNA is TGTGCCAGCAGTGAAGCGCCACAGGGTGGAACTGAAGCTTTCTTT. Its protein is CASSEAPQGGTEAFF.